This T cell receptor (beta chain) comes out of a study of blood T cell repertoires in COVID-19. On the study more broadly: Samples taken during acute and convalescent COVID-19 were collected in the United States, Italy and Spain. Sources were T cells, B-cell-depleted T cells, or PBMCs; the material itself was cDNA or gDNA.

How the authors handled the data: Estimation of nucleated cell counts was performed using reference gene primer amplification. The table came from immunoSEQ multiplex PCR; TCRdb's copy has only in-frame clones and leaves some out. V, J and clone size are those of that table, while D and trimming were read from the DNA. Among 60,000 to 85,000 clones listed, 70% to 90% were seen once. The sequenced material came from peripheral blood. This TCR came from a woman older than 75 with active or convalescent COVID-19.

CDR3 coding DNA: TGTGCCAGCAGCCCAATTTTCGGGACAGGTGATAATTCACCCCTCCACTTT. Amino acid sequence: CASSPIFGTGDNSPLHF. J is TRBJ1-6 and V is TRBV5-6; 8 nucleotides align to TRBD1. Germline V gene lookup returns CDR1 SGHDT and CDR2 YYEEEE. V was clipped by 4 bases and J by 5 bases; unmatched bases: 11. This CDR3 region has 17 residues.